Presented here are 13 T cell receptor beta chains from one specimen sequenced in a study of T cell repertoires in cytomegalovirus infection. TCRdb used MiXCR to reprocess the reads, holding one entry per CDR3 protein. The table shows around 630,000 distinct CDR3 sequences, with roughly 24% occurring only once. The sequencing sample was made of CD8+ T cells from PBMCs. These receptor sequences come from a human donor in good health (CMV status not recorded). Some clones in this sample may be carry-over from other donors' samples.

Details on this clonotype: One end of the junction is discordant with germline, which a read error may explain. V usage is TRBV6-2 or TRBV6-3 and J usage is TRBJ2-2; no clear D. CDR1 and CDR2 (germline): MNHEY, SVGEGT. This CDR3 has 14 amino acids. CDR3 bases: TGTACCAGCAGTTACAATAGGCTCGCCGGGGAGCTGTTTTTT. It is translated as CTSSYNRLAGELFF.

This clonotype was picked up a small number of times. V gene TRBV7-9 combines with J gene TRBJ1-5; a possible D gene is TRBD1 (5 bases). The CDR3 spans 14 residues. Trimming took 5 bases from V and 4 from J, leaving 12 bases between them. The germline gives CDR1 SEHNR, CDR2 FQNEAQ (reference sequence). The CDR3 nucleotides are TGTGCCAGCAGCCCACCCACAGGAAATCAGCCCCAGCATTTT. This encodes CASSPPTGNQPQHF.

This clonotype occurred a few times. The J gene is TRBJ1-1, the V gene TRBV6-5, with a weak D call TRBD1 (5 bases). V gave up 0 bases and J gave up 0 bases, with 14 bases separating them. CDR3 length: 17 residues. Per germline, CDR1 MNHEY and CDR2 SVGAGI. In nucleotides, the CDR3 is TGTGCCAGCAGTTACTCGATCGGGGCAGCCCTGAACACTGAAGCTTTCTTT. Its translation: CASSYSIGAALNTEAFF.

The table lists this clonotype with a few counts. The CDR3 loop reads CSARDIDRGLYEQYF. The DNA for the CDR3 is TGCAGTGCTAGAGATATCGACAGGGGGCTCTACGAGCAGTACTTC. This chain uses TRBV20-1 with TRBJ2-7, with 10 bases that match TRBD1. V shed 0 bases, J shed 3 bases, and the junction held 5 bases outside the gene matches. Germline CDR1 and CDR2: DFQATT and SNEGSKA (reference sequence). The CDR3 has 15 amino acids.

The sample holds many counts of this clonotype. The rearrangement uses TRBV6-6 and TRBJ2-1, with 9 bases that match TRBD2. The germline CDR1 and CDR2 sequences are MNHNY and SVGAGI (reference sequence). The CDR3 totals 16 residues. Trimming at V came to 5 bases and at J to 2 bases, leaving 7 bases not matched to a gene. The CDR3 bases are TGTGCCAGCAGTGACTTAGCGGGGGACACCTACAATGAGCAGTTCTTC. Translation: CASSDLAGDTYNEQFF.

CDR3 in amino acids: CASSSTFRGRNEQYF. The DNA of the CDR3 is TGTGCCAGCAGTTCTACCTTCAGGGGGCGGAACGAGCAGTACTTC. The chain recombines TRBV6-2 or TRBV6-3 with TRBJ2-7; 8 bases map to TRBD1. The CDR3 extends over 15 amino acids. Trimming removed 4 bases from V and 5 bases from J; junction bases left unmatched: 10. CDR1 is MNHEY, CDR2 SVGEGT, per germline.

V is TRBV9 and J is TRBJ2-1; D may match TRBD1 or TRBD2 (5 bases each). The CDR3 contains 15 residues. Germline V CDR1 and CDR2: SGDLS, YYNGEE. Trimming stripped 4 bases from V and 7 bases from J, with 18 bases between. The CDR3 spells CASSSSGTGGNEQFF. In DNA, the CDR3 is TGTGCCAGCAGCTCCTCCGGGACGGGCGGAAATGAGCAGTTCTTC.

V and J are TRBV7-9 and TRBJ1-2, with 9 bases identical to TRBD1. Germline V gives CDR1 SEHNR, CDR2 FQNEAQ (reference sequence). This CDR3 comprises 16 residues. Trimming cost V 1 base and J 3 bases; bases outside gene matches: 6. CDR3 residues: CASSLDGTGSDYGYTF. CDR3 bases: TGTGCCAGCAGCTTAGATGGGACAGGGTCGGACTATGGCTACACCTTC.

This clonotype appeared many times. The CDR3, as DNA: TGTGCCAGCAGCTTAAGGGATAGCCGGGATGAGCAGTTCTTC. Protein sequence: CASSLRDSRDEQFF. This chain uses TRBV11-1 with TRBJ2-1; D is uncertain. Germline V gene lookup returns CDR1 SGHAT and CDR2 FQDESV (reference sequence). The CDR3 sequence is 14 residues long. V dropped 2 bases and J dropped 8 bases, with 13 bases sitting between them.

This clonotype was found many times. The V gene is TRBV12-3 or TRBV12-4, the J gene TRBJ2-5; 12 positions match TRBD2. The J segment lost 2 bases and the V segment lost 5 bases, leaving 6 bases of the junction unmatched. This CDR3 comprises 16 residues. The CDR3 here is CASSHGLAGIQETQYF. In nucleotides, the CDR3 is TGTGCCAGCAGTCACGGACTAGCGGGGATACAAGAGACCCAGTACTTC.

The table lists this clonotype with many counts. The V gene is TRBV7-9, the J gene TRBJ2-1; 7 nucleotides align to TRBD2. The CDR3 is 14 residues long. Germline trimming cut 5 bases from V and 9 bases from J; bases unmatched to any gene: 10. Germline assignment: CDR1 SEHNR and CDR2 FQNEAQ (reference sequence). Written as DNA, the CDR3 is TGTGCCAGCAGCGGGGGGGACTCCCAACTTGAGCAGTTCTTC. Its protein product is CASSGGDSQLEQFF.

The chain carries TRBV6-4 and TRBJ1-1, with unresolved D. Per germline, CDR1 MRHNA and CDR2 SNTAGT. V was pared by 5 bases and J by 2 bases, with 12 bases between. The CDR3 is 14 residues long. The CDR3 region is CASSSRGDNTEAFF. Written as DNA, the CDR3 is TGTGCCAGCAGTTCTCGTGGAGACAACACTGAAGCTTTCTTT.

This clonotype was seen more than once but under ten times. The chain carries TRBV25-1 and TRBJ2-1; perhaps TRBD2 as D (5 bases). The CDR3 has 17 amino acids. Trimming took 5 bases from V and 5 from J, leaving 22 bases between them. Germline CDR1 is MGHDK and CDR2 is SYGVNS. The CDR3 reads CASSSLFAEADDNEQFF. CDR3 coding DNA: TGTGCCAGCAGTTCCCTCTTTGCGGAGGCAGACGACAATGAGCAGTTCTTC.